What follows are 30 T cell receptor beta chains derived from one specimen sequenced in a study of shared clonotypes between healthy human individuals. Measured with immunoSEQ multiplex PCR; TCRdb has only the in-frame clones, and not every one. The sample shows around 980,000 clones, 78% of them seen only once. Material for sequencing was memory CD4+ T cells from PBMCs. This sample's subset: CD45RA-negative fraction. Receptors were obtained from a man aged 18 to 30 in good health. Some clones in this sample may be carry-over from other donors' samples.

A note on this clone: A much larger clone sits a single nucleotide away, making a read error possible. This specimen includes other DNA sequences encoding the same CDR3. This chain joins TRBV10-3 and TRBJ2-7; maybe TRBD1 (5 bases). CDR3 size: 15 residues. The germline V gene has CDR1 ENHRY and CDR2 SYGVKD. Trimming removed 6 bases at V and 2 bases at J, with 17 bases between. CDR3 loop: CAIRQGPGLAYEQYF. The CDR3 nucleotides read TGTGCCATCAGGCAGGGTCCCGGGCTTGCCTACGAGCAGTACTTC.

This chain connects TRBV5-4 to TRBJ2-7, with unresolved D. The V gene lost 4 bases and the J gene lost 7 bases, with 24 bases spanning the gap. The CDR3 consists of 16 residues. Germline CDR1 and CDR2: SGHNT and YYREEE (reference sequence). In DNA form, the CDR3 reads TGTGCCAGCAGCCCCTACGCCGCGAGCTCGGGTCGGGAGCAGTACTTC. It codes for CASSPYAASSGREQYF.

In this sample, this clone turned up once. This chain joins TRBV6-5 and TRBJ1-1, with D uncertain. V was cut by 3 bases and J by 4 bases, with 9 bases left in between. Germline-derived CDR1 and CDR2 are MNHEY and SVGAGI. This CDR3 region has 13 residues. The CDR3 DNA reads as TGTGCCAGCAGTTATGGGAGGGTCACTGAAGCTTTCTTT. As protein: CASSYGRVTEAFF.

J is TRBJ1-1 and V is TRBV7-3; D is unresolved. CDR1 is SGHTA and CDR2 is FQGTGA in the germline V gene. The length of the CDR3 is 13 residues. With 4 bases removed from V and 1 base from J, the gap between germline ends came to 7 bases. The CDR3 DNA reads TGTGCCAGCAGCTCACAGACGAACACTGAAGCTTTCTTT. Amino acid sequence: CASSSQTNTEAFF.

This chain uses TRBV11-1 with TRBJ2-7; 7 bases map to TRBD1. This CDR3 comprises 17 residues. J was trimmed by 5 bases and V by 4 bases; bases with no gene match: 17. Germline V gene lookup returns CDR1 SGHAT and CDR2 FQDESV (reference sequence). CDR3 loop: CASSSQSGGRAMDEQYF. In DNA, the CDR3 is TGTGCCAGCAGCTCCCAATCAGGGGGAAGGGCTATGGACGAGCAGTACTTC. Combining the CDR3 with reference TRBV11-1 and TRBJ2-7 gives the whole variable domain EAEVAQSPRYKITEKSQAVAFWCDPISGHATLYWYRQILGQGPELLVQFQDESVVDDSQLPKDRFSAERLKGVDSTLKIQPAELGDSAMYLCASSSQSGGRAMDEQYFGPGTRLTVT.

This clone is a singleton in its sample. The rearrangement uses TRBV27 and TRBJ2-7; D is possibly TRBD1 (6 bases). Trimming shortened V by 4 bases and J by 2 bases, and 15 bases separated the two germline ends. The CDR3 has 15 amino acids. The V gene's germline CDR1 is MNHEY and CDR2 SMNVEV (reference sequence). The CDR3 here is CASSYSTGSTYEQYF. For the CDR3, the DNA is TGTGCCAGCAGTTATTCAACAGGGAGCACCTACGAGCAGTACTTC.

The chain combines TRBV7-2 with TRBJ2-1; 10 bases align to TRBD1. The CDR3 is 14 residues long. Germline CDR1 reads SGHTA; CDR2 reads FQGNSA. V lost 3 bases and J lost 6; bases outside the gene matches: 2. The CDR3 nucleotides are TGTGCCAGCAGCTTTGGGGACAGGGGCAATGAGCAGTTCTTC. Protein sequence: CASSFGDRGNEQFF. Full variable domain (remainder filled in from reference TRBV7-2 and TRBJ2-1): GAGVSQSPSNKVTEKGKDVELRCDPISGHTALYWYRQSLGQGLEFLIYFQGNSAPDKSGLPSDRFSAERTGGSVSTLTIQRTQQEDSAVYLCASSFGDRGNEQFFGPGTRLTVL.

The CDR3 is CASSQVEGSYEQYF. The CDR3 DNA sequence: TGCGCCAGCAGCCAAGTCGAGGGATCCTACGAGCAGTACTTC. The V call is TRBV4-3, the J call TRBJ2-7, with D tentatively TRBD2 (5 bases). The CDR3 covers 14 residues. Germline CDR1 is LGHNA and CDR2 is YSLEER. V lost 1 base and J 1 base, leaving 8 bases between the germline ends.

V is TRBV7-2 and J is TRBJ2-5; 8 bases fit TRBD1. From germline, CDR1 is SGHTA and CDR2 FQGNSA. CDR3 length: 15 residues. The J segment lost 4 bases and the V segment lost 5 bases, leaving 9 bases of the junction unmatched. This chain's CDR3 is CASSPRTGLVETQYF. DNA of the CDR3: TGTGCCAGCAGCCCCCGGACAGGGTTAGTAGAGACCCAGTACTTC. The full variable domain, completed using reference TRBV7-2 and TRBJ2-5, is GAGVSQSPSNKVTEKGKDVELRCDPISGHTALYWYRQSLGQGLEFLIYFQGNSAPDKSGLPSDRFSAERTGGSVSTLTIQRTQQEDSAVYLCASSPRTGLVETQYFGPGTRLLVL.

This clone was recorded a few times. CDR3 nucleotide sequence: TGTGCCAGCAGCAGGGACAGGGGGCATAGTCAGCCCCAGCATTTT. Its protein is CASSRDRGHSQPQHF. This chain uses TRBV11-2 with TRBJ1-5; TRBD1 matches at 12 bases. The CDR3 contains 15 residues. V was pared by 5 bases and J by 6 bases, with 5 bases of the junction left unmatched. Per germline, CDR1 SGHAT and CDR2 FQNNGV.

DNA of the CDR3: TGTGCCAACTCACGGAGCCCCCTCCAAGAGACCCAGTACTTC. Protein product: CANSRSPLQETQYF. This chain connects TRBV5-4 to TRBJ2-5; D remains unclear. V shed 9 bases and J shed 1 base, with 16 bases lying between them. The germline gives CDR1 SGHNT, CDR2 YYREEE (reference sequence). The CDR3 runs to 14 residues.

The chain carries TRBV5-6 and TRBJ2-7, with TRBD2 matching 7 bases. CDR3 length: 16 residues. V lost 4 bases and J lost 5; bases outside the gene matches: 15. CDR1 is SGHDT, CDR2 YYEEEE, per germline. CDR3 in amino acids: CASSSRGLGREDEQYF. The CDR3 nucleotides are TGTGCCAGCAGCAGCCGGGGCCTAGGGAGGGAGGACGAGCAGTACTTC.

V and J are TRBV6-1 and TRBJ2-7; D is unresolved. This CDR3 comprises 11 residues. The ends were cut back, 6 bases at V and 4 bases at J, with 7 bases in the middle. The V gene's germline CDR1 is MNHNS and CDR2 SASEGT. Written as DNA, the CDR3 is TGTGCCAGCAGCCAAGCGTACGAGCAGTACTTC. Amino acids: CASSQAYEQYF.

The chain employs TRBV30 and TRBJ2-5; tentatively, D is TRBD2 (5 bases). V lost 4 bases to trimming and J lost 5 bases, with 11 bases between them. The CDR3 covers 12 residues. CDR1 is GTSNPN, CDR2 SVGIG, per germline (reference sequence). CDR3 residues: CAWTRGMETQYF. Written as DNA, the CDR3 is TGTGCCTGGACCAGAGGGATGGAGACCCAGTACTTC.

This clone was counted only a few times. The CDR3 loop is CASSLPGTEAFF. The DNA for the CDR3 is TGCGCCAGCAGCCTCCCCGGGACTGAAGCTTTCTTT. The chain combines TRBV5-1 with TRBJ1-1; D is unclear. Trimming took 4 bases from V and 5 from J, leaving 9 bases between them. Per the germline V gene, CDR1 is SGHRS and CDR2 is YFSETQ. The CDR3 covers 12 residues.

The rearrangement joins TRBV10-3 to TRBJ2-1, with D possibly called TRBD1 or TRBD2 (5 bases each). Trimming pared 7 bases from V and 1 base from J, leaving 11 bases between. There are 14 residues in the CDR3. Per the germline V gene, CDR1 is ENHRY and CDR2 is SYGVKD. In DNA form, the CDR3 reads TGTGCCATCAATAGTGGGGGTTCCTACAATGAGCAGTTCTTC. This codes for CAINSGGSYNEQFF.

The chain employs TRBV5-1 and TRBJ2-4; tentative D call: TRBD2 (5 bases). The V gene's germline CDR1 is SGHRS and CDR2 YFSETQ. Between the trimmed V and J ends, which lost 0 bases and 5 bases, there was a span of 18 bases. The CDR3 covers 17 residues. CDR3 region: CASSLGLLPFWENIQYF. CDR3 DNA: TGCGCCAGCAGCTTGGGACTACTTCCCTTTTGGGAAAACATTCAGTACTTC. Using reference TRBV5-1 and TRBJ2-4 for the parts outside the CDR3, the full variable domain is KAGVTQTPRYLIKTRGQQVTLSCSPISGHRSVSWYQQTPGQGLQFLFEYFSETQRNKGNFPGRFSGRQFSNSRSEMNVSTLELGDSALYLCASSLGLLPFWENIQYFGAGTRLSVL.

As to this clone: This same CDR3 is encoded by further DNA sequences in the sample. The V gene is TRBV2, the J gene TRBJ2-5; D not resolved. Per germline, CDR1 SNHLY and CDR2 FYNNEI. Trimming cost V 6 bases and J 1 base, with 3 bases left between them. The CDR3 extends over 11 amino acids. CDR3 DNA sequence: TGTGCCAGCAGCTCCCAAGAGACCCAGTACTTC. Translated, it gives CASSSQETQYF.

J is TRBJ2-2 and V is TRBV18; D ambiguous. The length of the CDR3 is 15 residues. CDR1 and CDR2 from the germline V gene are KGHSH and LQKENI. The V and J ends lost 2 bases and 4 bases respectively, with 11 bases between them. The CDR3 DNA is TGTGCCAGCTCACCAACGTCGGCCCCCACCGGGGAGCTGTTTTTT. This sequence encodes CASSPTSAPTGELFF.

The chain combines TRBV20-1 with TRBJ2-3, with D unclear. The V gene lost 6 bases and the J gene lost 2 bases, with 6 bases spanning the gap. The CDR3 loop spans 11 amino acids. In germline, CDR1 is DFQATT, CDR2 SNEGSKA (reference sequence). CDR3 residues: CSAEPTDTQYF. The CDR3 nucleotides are TGCAGTGCGGAACCCACAGATACGCAGTATTTT.

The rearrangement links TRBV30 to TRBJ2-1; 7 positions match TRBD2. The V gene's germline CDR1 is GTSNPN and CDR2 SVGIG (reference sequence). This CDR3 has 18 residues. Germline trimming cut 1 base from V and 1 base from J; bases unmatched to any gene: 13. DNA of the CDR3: TGTGCCTGGAGTGATATGTCGGGGAGGGCCGCTTCCTACAATGAGCAGTTCTTC. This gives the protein CAWSDMSGRAASYNEQFF.

The CDR3 DNA reads as TGCGCCAGCAGCCCGGGACAGGGGGCAAATCAGCCCCAGCATTTT. It encodes CASSPGQGANQPQHF. This chain joins TRBV5-1 and TRBJ1-5, with 12 bases that match TRBD1. The length of the CDR3 is 15 residues. Germline CDR1 is SGHRS and CDR2 is YFSETQ. V gave up 4 bases and J gave up 4 bases; unmatched junction bases: 3.

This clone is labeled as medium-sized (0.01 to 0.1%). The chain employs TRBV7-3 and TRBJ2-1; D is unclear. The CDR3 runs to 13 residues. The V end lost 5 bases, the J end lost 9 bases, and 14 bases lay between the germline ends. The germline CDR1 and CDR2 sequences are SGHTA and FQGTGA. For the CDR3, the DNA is TGTGCCAGCAGCATACGCCCCACGGGTGAGCAGTTCTTC. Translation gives CASSIRPTGEQFF.

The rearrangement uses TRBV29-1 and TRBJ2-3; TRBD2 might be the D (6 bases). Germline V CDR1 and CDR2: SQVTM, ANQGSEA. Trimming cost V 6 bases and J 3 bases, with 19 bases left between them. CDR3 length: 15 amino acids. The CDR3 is CSVQGGRGATDTQYF. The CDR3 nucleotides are TGCAGCGTCCAAGGTGGGCGGGGCGCGACAGATACGCAGTATTTT.

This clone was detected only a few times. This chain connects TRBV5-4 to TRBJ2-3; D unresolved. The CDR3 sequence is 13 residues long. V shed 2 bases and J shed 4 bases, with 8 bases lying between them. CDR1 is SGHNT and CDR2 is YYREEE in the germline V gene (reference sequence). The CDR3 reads CASSFKGADTQYF. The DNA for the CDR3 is TGTGCCAGCAGCTTCAAGGGCGCAGATACGCAGTATTTT.

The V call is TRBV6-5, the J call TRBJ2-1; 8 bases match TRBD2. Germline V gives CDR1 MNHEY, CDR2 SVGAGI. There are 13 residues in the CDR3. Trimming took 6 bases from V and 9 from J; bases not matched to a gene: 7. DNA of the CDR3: TGTGCCAGCAGCTCACCACTAGCGGCTGAGCAGTTCTTC. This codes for CASSSPLAAEQFF.

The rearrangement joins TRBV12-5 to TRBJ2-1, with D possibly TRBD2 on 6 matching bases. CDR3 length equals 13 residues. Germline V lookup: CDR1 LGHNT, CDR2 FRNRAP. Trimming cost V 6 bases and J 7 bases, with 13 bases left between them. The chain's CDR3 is CASGPWRGNEQFF. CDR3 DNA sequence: TGTGCTAGTGGCCCATGGAGGGGTAATGAGCAGTTCTTC.

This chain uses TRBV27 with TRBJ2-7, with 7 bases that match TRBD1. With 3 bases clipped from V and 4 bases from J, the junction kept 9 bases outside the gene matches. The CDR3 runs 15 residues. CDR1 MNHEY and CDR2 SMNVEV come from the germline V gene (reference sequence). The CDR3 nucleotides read TGTGCCAGCAGTTTCTCGGCAGGGGGTAGGTACGAGCAGTACTTC. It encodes CASSFSAGGRYEQYF.

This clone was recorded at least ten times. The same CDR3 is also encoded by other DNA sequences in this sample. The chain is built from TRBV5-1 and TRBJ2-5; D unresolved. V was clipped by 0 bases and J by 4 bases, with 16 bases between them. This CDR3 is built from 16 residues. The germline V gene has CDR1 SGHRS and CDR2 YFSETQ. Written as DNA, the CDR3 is TGCGCCAGCAGCTTGGGGACCAGGTTGTCTGGAGAGACCCAGTACTTC. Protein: CASSLGTRLSGETQYF. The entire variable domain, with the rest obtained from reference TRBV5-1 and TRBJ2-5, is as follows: KAGVTQTPRYLIKTRGQQVTLSCSPISGHRSVSWYQQTPGQGLQFLFEYFSETQRNKGNFPGRFSGRQFSNSRSEMNVSTLELGDSALYLCASSLGTRLSGETQYFGPGTRLLVL.

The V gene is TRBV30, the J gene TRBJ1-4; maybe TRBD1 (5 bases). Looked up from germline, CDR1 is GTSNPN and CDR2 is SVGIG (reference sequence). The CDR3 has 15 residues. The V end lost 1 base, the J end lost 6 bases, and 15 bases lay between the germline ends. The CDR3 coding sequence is TGTGCCTGGAGTGCTCCGGGGCGATGGGATGAAAAACTGTTTTTT. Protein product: CAWSAPGRWDEKLFF.